The TCR beta chain under discussion was sequenced for a study of T cell clones after liver transplantation. Study context: Pre-transplant mixed lymphocyte reactions yielded third-party-reactive TCRbeta sequences as comparators for graft-donor-reactive sequences. Until 12-24 months post-transplant, subjects got standard immunosuppression and no induction.

Assay: immunoSEQ multiplex PCR; the TCRdb copy retains only in-frame clones and omits some. The sample gives over 5,500 clones, around three quarters of which show up once; around 24% is in the top ten. The V gene lost 3 bases and the J gene lost 4 bases, with 16 bases spanning the gap. Germline CDR1 and CDR2: MNHNS and SASEGT. The CDR3 has 15 residues. As to this clone: Its antigen is still unknown.

Study conclusions and caveats: These preliminary findings come from unstandardized post-transplant sampling times. The donor-reactive repertoire was only partly measurable in two subjects, lacking donor cells.

This chain uses TRBV6-1 with TRBJ2-7, with D tentatively TRBD2 (6 bases). This sample comprised CD8+ T cells from blood, obtained before liver transplant. This sequence was found in a human donor who received a liver transplant. CDR3 bases: TGTGCCAGCAGTGAGGAGGAGGGCGTTTCTTACGAGCAGTACTTC. It codes for CASSEEEGVSYEQYF.